This T cell receptor beta chain was recovered during a study of blood T cell repertoires in COVID-19. Turning to the study itself: Sample material is recorded as cDNA or gDNA derived from T cells, B-cell-depleted T cells, or PBMCs.

Study members were between roughly 18 and 100 years old and lived in 20 to 25 US regions. Participants classified as exposed had met a COVID-19 case within 2 weeks before study entry. Only in-frame clones appear in the TCRdb table, and some are missing; sequencing was by immunoSEQ multiplex PCR. The sample lists over 200,000 clones, approximately 86% seen once, with roughly 4% in the top ten. Between the trimmed V and J ends, which lost 5 bases and 7 bases, there was a span of 12 bases. Germline lookup yields CDR1 SNHLY and CDR2 FYNNEI. The CDR3 length is 14 residues. The chain has TRBV2 and TRBJ1-6, with D possibly matching TRBD1 (6 bases). Sequences were obtained from PBMCs or T cells enriched from blood (not recorded which). This receptor was taken from a woman between 25 and 40 years old who had been exposed to COVID-19. CDR3: CASSSRTENSPLHF. CDR3 bases: TGTGCCAGCAGTTCTAGGACAGAGAATTCACCCCTCCACTTT.